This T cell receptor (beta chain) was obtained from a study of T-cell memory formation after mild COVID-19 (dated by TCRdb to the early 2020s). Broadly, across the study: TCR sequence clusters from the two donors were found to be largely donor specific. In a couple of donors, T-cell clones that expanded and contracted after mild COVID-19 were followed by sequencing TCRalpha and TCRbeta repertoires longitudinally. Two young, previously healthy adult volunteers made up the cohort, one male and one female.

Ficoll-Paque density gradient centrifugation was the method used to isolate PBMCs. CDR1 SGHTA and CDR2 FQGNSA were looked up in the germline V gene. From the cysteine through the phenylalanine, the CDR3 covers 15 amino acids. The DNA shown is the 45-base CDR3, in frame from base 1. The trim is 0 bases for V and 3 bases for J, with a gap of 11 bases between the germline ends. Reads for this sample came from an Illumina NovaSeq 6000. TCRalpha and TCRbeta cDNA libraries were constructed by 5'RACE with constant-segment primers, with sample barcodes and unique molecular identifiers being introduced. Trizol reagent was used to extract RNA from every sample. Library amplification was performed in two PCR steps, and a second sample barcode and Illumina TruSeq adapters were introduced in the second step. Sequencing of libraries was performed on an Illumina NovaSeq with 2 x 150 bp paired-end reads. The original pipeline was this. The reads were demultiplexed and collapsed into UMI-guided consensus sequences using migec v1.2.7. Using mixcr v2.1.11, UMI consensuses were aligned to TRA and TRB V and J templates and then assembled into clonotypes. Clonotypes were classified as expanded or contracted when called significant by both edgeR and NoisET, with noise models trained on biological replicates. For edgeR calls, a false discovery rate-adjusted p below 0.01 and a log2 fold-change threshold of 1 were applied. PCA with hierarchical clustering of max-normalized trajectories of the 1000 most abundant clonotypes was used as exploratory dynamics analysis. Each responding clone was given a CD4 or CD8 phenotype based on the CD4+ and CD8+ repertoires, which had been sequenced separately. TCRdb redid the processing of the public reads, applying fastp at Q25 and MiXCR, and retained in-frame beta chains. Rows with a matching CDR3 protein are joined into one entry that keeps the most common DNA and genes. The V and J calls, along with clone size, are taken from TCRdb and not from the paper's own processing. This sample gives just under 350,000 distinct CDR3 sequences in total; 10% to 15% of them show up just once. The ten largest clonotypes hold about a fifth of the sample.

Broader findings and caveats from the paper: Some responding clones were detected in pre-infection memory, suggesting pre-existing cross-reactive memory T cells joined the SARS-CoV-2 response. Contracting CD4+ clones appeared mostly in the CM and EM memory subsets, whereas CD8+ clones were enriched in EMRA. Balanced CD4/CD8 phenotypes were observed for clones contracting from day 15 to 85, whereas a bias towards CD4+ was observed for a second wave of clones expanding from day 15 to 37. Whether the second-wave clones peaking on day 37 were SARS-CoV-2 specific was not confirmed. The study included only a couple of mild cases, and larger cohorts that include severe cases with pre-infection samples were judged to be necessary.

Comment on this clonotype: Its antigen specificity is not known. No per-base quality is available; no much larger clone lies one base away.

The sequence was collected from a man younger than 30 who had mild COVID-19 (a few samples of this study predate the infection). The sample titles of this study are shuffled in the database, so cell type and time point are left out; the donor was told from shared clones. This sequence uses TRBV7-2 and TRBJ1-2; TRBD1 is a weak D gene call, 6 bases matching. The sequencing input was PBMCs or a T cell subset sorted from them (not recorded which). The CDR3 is CASSLATGRDYGYTF. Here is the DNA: TGTGCCAGCAGCTTAGCCACAGGGAGGGACTATGGCTACACCTTC.